Shown below are 20 T cell receptor beta chains from a single sample sequenced in a study of blood T cell repertoires in COVID-19. Repertoires were generated with immunoSEQ multiplex PCR, while TCRdb's copy carries only in-frame clones and drops some. This sample carries 350,000 to 450,000 clones, 80% to 95% of them seen once, and the ten largest clones take about 0.78%. Sequenced material: PBMCs or T cells enriched from blood (not recorded which). All receptors derive from a woman aged 35 to 49 who had been exposed to COVID-19.

The rearrangement uses TRBV10-1 and TRBJ1-1; a possible D gene is TRBD1 (6 bases). The CDR3 extends over 14 amino acids. The ends were cut back, 4 bases at V and 5 bases at J, with 14 bases in the middle. Germline lookup yields CDR1 WNHNN and CDR2 SYGVQD (reference sequence). CDR3: CASSGQVTGTEAFF. The CDR3 DNA is TGCGCCAGCAGTGGACAGGTAACGGGGACTGAAGCTTTCTTT.

The chain uses TRBV7-9 and TRBJ1-1, with D unclear. The ends were cut back, 2 bases at V and 5 bases at J, with 12 bases in the middle. This CDR3 contains 14 residues. Germline V gene lookup returns CDR1 SEHNR and CDR2 FQNEAQ (reference sequence). The DNA of the CDR3 is TGTGCCAGCAGCTTAATAGGCTCGGGGACTGAAGCTTTCTTT. It yields the protein CASSLIGSGTEAFF.

The chain is built from TRBV24-1 and TRBJ1-2; tentative D call: TRBD1 (5 bases). The V end was cut by 1 base, the J end by 3 bases, with 8 bases between. In germline, CDR1 is KGHDR, CDR2 SFDVKD. The CDR3 spans 14 residues. CDR3 nucleotide sequence: TGTGCCACCAGTGATTTAGGGGCGGACTATGGCTACACCTTC. Its translation is CATSDLGADYGYTF.

The chain uses TRBV27 and TRBJ1-6; no clear D gene. The V gene's germline CDR1 is MNHEY and CDR2 SMNVEV (reference sequence). Trimming removed 0 bases from V and 9 bases from J, with 6 bases in between. CDR3 length: 13 residues. As DNA, the CDR3 is TGTGCCAGCAGTTTATCCCGGGGTTCACCCCTCCACTTT. Residues: CASSLSRGSPLHF.

The chain combines TRBV27 with TRBJ1-4; D ambiguous. Looked up from germline, CDR1 is MNHEY and CDR2 is SMNVEV (reference sequence). Deletions cut 5 bases from V and 4 bases from J, with 14 bases between. The CDR3 runs 15 residues. In DNA form, the CDR3 reads TGTGCCAGCAGTAAGCCCGGGGTCGGTAATGAAAAACTGTTTTTT. Amino acids: CASSKPGVGNEKLFF.

The chain joins TRBV6-2 or TRBV6-3 to TRBJ2-5; D is unclear. Germline lookup yields CDR1 MNHEY and CDR2 SVGEGT. This CDR3 is built from 12 residues. The V and J ends lost 5 bases and 9 bases respectively, with 13 bases between them. For the CDR3, the DNA is TGTGCCAGCAGTACACCCACCCGGGCCCAGTACTTC. It codes for CASSTPTRAQYF.

V gene TRBV30 combines with J gene TRBJ1-6; a weak D match, TRBD1 (6 bases). The CDR3 loop spans 14 amino acids. Trimming removed 0 bases at V and 7 bases at J, with 10 bases between. Germline V gene sequence: CDR1 GTSNPN, CDR2 SVGIG (reference sequence). CDR3 loop: CAWSVIQGNSPLHF. The CDR3 bases are TGTGCCTGGAGTGTAATACAGGGAAATTCACCCCTCCACTTT.

This rearrangement joins TRBV4-3 to TRBJ2-2; D possibly corresponds to TRBD2 (6 bases). Looked up from germline, CDR1 is LGHNA and CDR2 is YSLEER. Trimming removed 1 base from V and 4 bases from J, with 13 bases in between. The CDR3 extends over 16 amino acids. CDR3 nucleotide sequence: TGCGCCAGCAGCCAAGCTCGGCTAGCGAGCACCGGGGAGCTGTTTTTT. This gives the protein CASSQARLASTGELFF.

This clone was seen only once. The gene calls are TRBV29-1 and TRBJ2-1, with TRBD2 identical over 10 bases. Trimming removed 2 bases from V and 8 bases from J; junction bases left unmatched: 9. The CDR3 consists of 15 residues. Germline-derived CDR1 and CDR2 are SQVTM and ANQGSEA. DNA of the CDR3: TGCAGCGTTGAACTCCTAGCGGGAGAGTTAGATGAGCAGTTCTTC. Protein: CSVELLAGELDEQFF.

The V call is TRBV7-3, the J call TRBJ1-2; maybe TRBD1 (5 bases). The CDR3 length is 16 residues. Germline values: CDR1 SGHTA, CDR2 FQGTGA. Trimming left V 2 bases short and J 4 bases short, with 17 bases between. The chain's CDR3 is CASSLEDRGVGYGYTF. CDR3 nucleotides: TGTGCCAGCAGCTTAGAGGATCGGGGGGTTGGCTATGGCTACACCTTC.

This chain links TRBV5-1 with TRBJ2-7; 8 bases map to TRBD1. Germline V gene data show CDR1 as SGHRS and CDR2 as YFSETQ. J lost 5 bases, V lost 5 bases, and 9 bases had no gene match. The CDR3 consists of 14 residues. The CDR3 bases are TGCGCCAGCAGAAAGAAGGGACAGGCGGACGAGCAGTACTTC. It is translated as CASRKKGQADEQYF.

The rearrangement uses TRBV19 and TRBJ1-1, with D hard to call. Trimming pared 6 bases from V and 7 bases from J, leaving 15 bases between. This CDR3 has 13 residues. The germline V gene has CDR1 LNHDA and CDR2 SQIVND (reference sequence). This chain's CDR3 is CASSLGVGIEAFF. The CDR3 DNA is TGTGCCAGTAGCCTCGGGGTGGGGATTGAAGCTTTCTTT.

The chain employs TRBV14 and TRBJ2-5, with TRBD2 matching over 11 bases. Germline assignment: CDR1 SGHDN and CDR2 FVKESK. After removal of 4 bases from V and 4 bases from J, the junction contained 5 bases not matched to a gene. The CDR3 covers 15 residues. The CDR3 DNA sequence: TGTGCCAGCAGCCTACTAGCGGGGGTCCGAGAGACCCAGTACTTC. Translation: CASSLLAGVRETQYF.

The J gene is TRBJ2-7, the V gene TRBV20-1; 12 bases match TRBD2. Losses at the gene ends were 3 bases for V and 5 bases for J; bases not matched to a gene: 8. The CDR3 contains 15 residues. Germline V lookup: CDR1 DFQATT, CDR2 SNEGSKA (reference sequence). The CDR3, as DNA: TGCAGTGCTAGTACGGCTAGCGGGAGGGGCAACGAGCAGTACTTC. It yields the protein CSASTASGRGNEQYF.

This chain uses TRBV11-3 with TRBJ2-2, with TRBD1 matching over 11 bases. V was clipped by 5 bases and J by 3 bases; unmatched bases: 2. CDR1 SGHNT and CDR2 YENEEA come from the germline V gene. The CDR3 sequence is 15 residues long. The DNA of the CDR3 is TGTGCCAGCAGCCGGACAGGGGGCGACACCGGGGAGCTGTTTTTT. Protein: CASSRTGGDTGELFF.

The chain carries TRBV9 and TRBJ1-6; D remains ambiguous. Germline V gene data show CDR1 as SGDLS and CDR2 as YYNGEE. The CDR3 spans 15 residues. The V and J ends lost 0 bases and 8 bases respectively, with 12 bases between them. Written as DNA, the CDR3 is TGTGCCAGCAGCGTAGATAGAGTTCGAGATTCACCCCTCCACTTT. Translation: CASSVDRVRDSPLHF.

The chain couples TRBV2 to TRBJ2-4; TRBD2 is a possible D gene (5 bases). V lost 6 bases and J 0 bases, leaving 12 bases between the germline ends. This CDR3 comprises 15 residues. CDR1 is SNHLY and CDR2 is FYNNEI in the germline V gene. This chain's CDR3 is CASREADLAKNIQYF. The CDR3 DNA sequence: TGTGCCAGCAGGGAGGCAGATCTAGCCAAAAACATTCAGTACTTC. Filled out from reference TRBV2 and TRBJ2-4, the complete variable domain reads EPEVTQTPSHQVTQMGQEVILRCVPISNHLYFYWYRQILGQKVEFLVSFYNNEISEKSEIFDDQFSVERPDGSNFTLKIRSTKLEDSAMYFCASREADLAKNIQYFGAGTRLSVL.

For this clone: In the same sample, other DNA sequences code for this CDR3. This chain uses TRBV6-5 with TRBJ2-7; TRBD2 matches at 9 bases. Germline values: CDR1 MNHEY, CDR2 SVGAGI. The ends lost 7 bases at V and 2 bases at J; junction bases unmatched: 3. The CDR3 loop spans 13 amino acids. CDR3 nucleotide sequence: TGTGCCAGCAATCCTAGCGGGACCTACGAGCAGTACTTC. Translated: CASNPSGTYEQYF.

V usage is TRBV11-3 and J usage is TRBJ2-7, with 8 bases aligning to TRBD1. Germline CDR1 and CDR2: SGHNT and YENEEA. CDR3 length equals 15 residues. V was pared by 5 bases and J by 4 bases, with 10 bases of the junction left unmatched. The DNA of the CDR3 is TGTGCCAGCAGCGCTACAGGGGGATGGGGGTACGAGCAGTACTTC. Its protein is CASSATGGWGYEQYF.

The chain combines TRBV27 with TRBJ2-4; tentatively, D is TRBD1 (6 bases). Germline V gene lookup returns CDR1 MNHEY and CDR2 SMNVEV (reference sequence). Trimming stripped 3 bases from V and 0 bases from J, with 9 bases between. There are 15 residues in the CDR3. For the CDR3, the DNA is TGTGCCAGCAGTTTTGGGGGCGAAGCCAAAAACATTCAGTACTTC. It codes for CASSFGGEAKNIQYF.